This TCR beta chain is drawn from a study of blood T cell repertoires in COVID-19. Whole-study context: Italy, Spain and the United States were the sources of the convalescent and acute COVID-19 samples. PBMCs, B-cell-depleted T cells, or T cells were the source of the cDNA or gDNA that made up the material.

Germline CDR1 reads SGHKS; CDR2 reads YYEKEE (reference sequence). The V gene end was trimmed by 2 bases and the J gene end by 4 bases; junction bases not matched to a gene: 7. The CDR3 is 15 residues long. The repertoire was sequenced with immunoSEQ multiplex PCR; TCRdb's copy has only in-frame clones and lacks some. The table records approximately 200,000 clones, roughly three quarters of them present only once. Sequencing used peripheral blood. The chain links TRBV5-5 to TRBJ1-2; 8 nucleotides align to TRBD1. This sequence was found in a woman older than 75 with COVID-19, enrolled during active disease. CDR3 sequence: CASSFNYRGGYGYTF. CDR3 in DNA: TGTGCCAGCAGCTTTAATTACAGGGGGGGCTATGGCTACACCTTC.